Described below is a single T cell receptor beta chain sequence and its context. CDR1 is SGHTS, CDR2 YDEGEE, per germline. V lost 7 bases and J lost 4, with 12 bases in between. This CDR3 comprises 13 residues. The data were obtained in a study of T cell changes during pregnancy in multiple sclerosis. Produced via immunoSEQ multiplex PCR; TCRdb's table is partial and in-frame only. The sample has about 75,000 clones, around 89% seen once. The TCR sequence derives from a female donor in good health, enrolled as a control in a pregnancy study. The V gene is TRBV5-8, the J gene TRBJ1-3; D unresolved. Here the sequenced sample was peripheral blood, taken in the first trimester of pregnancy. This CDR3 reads CASLSGSGNTIYF. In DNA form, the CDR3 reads TGTGCCAGCCTGTCGGGTTCGGGAAACACCATATATTTT.